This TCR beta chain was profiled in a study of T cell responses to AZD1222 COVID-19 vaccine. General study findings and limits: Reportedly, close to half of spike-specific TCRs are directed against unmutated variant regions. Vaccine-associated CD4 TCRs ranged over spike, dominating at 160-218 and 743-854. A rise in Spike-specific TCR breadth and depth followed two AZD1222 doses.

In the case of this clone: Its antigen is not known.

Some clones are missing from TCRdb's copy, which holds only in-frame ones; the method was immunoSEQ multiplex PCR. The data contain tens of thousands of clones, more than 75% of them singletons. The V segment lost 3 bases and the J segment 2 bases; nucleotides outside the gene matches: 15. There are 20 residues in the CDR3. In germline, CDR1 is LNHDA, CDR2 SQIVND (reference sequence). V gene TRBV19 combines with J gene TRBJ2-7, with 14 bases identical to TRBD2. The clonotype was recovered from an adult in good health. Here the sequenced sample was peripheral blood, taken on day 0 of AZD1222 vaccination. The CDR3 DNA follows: TGTGCCAGTAGTATCCAGCTCACCGGGACTAGCGGGAGACCCGCCTACGAGCAGTACTTC. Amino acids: CASSIQLTGTSGRPAYEQYF.